What follows are 14 T cell receptor beta chains derived from one specimen sequenced in a study of T cell responses to AZD1222 COVID-19 vaccine. Repertoires were generated with immunoSEQ multiplex PCR, while TCRdb's copy carries only in-frame clones and drops some. This table has 90,000 to 150,000 clones, more than 75% appearing once. The sample consisted of peripheral blood, taken 28 days after the second AZD1222 dose. These receptors all come from an adult who received the AZD1222 COVID-19 vaccine.

This chain uses TRBV2 with TRBJ1-5, with 7 bases matching TRBD1. The CDR3 covers 14 residues. CDR1 and CDR2 from the germline V gene are SNHLY and FYNNEI. The junction had 2 bases not matched to a gene; V was cut back by 5 bases and J by 1 base. The CDR3 sequence is CASSQTGSNQPQHF. DNA of the CDR3: TGTGCCAGCAGTCAGACAGGGAGCAATCAGCCCCAGCATTTT.

This chain uses TRBV30 with TRBJ1-4; D gene uncertain. The CDR3 covers 13 residues. Germline V lookup: CDR1 GTSNPN, CDR2 SVGIG (reference sequence). V lost 3 bases and J lost 4, with 9 bases in between. The CDR3 reads CAWSSDLNEKLFF. The CDR3 DNA sequence: TGTGCCTGGAGCTCGGACCTTAATGAAAAACTGTTTTTT.

The chain employs TRBV19 and TRBJ2-1; 13 bases agree with TRBD2. The CDR3 runs to 14 residues. The junction had 14 bases not matched to a gene; V was cut back by 8 bases and J by 16 bases. Per the germline V gene, CDR1 is LNHDA and CDR2 is SQIVND (reference sequence). CDR3 in DNA: TGTGCCAGTGATCCGGGACTAGCGGGAATACAATTATTCTTC. The encoded protein is CASDPGLAGIQLFF. Supplemented by reference TRBV19 and TRBJ2-1, the full variable domain reads DGGITQSPKYLFRKEGQNVTLSCEQNLNHDAMYWYRQDPGQGLRLIYYSQIVNDFQKGDIAEGYSVSREKKESFPLTVTSAQKNPTAFYLCASDPGLAGIQLFFGPGTRLTVL.

The CDR3 here is CATSNTGPSEEAFF. The DNA for the CDR3 is TGTGCCACCAGCAATACAGGCCCGTCCGAGGAAGCTTTCTTT. The chain employs TRBV15 and TRBJ1-1; maybe TRBD1 (5 bases). V shed 4 bases and J shed 8 bases, with 17 bases lying between them. Germline V gives CDR1 LNHNV, CDR2 YYDKDF (reference sequence). The CDR3 totals 14 residues.

The chain has TRBV19 and TRBJ2-3, with 10 bases matching TRBD2. Germline V lookup: CDR1 LNHDA, CDR2 SQIVND (reference sequence). The CDR3 loop spans 13 amino acids. The J segment lost 6 bases and the V segment lost 4 bases, leaving 1 base of the junction unmatched. CDR3 DNA sequence: TGTGCCAGTAGTAATAGCGGGAGGGATACGCAGTATTTT. Its translation is CASSNSGRDTQYF. The whole variable domain, remainder taken from reference TRBV19 and TRBJ2-3, is DGGITQSPKYLFRKEGQNVTLSCEQNLNHDAMYWYRQDPGQGLRLIYYSQIVNDFQKGDIAEGYSVSREKKESFPLTVTSAQKNPTAFYLCASSNSGRDTQYFGPGTRLTVL.

The rearrangement joins TRBV6-2 or TRBV6-3 to TRBJ1-5; no firm D call. Germline CDR1 is MNHEY and CDR2 is SVGEGT. This CDR3 spans 11 amino acids. The ends were cut back, 4 bases at V and 6 bases at J, with 4 bases in the middle. CDR3 amino acids: CASSSGQPQHF. The CDR3 DNA reads TGTGCCAGCAGTTCTGGTCAGCCCCAGCATTTT.

The chain recombines TRBV7-9 with TRBJ1-3, with unresolved D. The length of the CDR3 is 15 residues. Trimming removed 5 bases from V and 2 bases from J, with 13 bases in between. The V gene's germline CDR1 is SEHNR and CDR2 FQNEAQ (reference sequence). CDR3 region: CASSPRRPPGNTIYF. For the CDR3, the DNA is TGTGCCAGCAGCCCACGGAGACCTCCTGGAAACACCATATATTTT.

The chain carries TRBV13 and TRBJ2-4; 7 bases are a match to TRBD1. V lost 5 bases to trimming and J lost 1 base; unmatched junction nucleotides: 8. CDR3 length equals 16 residues. CDR1 is PRHDT and CDR2 is FYEKMQ in the germline V gene (reference sequence). The DNA for the CDR3 is TGTGCCAGCAGCCCCCAGGGGGATCGGGCCAAAAACATTCAGTACTTC. Its translation: CASSPQGDRAKNIQYF.

The chain is built from TRBV30 and TRBJ1-2; 8 bases line up with TRBD1. The CDR3 has 15 residues. Germline V gene lookup returns CDR1 GTSNPN and CDR2 SVGIG (reference sequence). Trimming took 2 bases from V and 8 from J; bases not matched to a gene: 13. This CDR3 reads CAWSITFQGARGYTF. DNA for the CDR3: TGTGCCTGGAGTATTACCTTTCAGGGGGCGCGGGGCTACACCTTC.

The chain carries TRBV7-9 and TRBJ1-2, with 8 bases fitting TRBD1. The germline gives CDR1 SEHNR, CDR2 FQNEAQ (reference sequence). The CDR3 is made up of 15 amino acids. The V and J ends lost 4 bases and 0 bases, in that order; junction bases with no gene match: 4. CDR3 residues: CASSSGTGANYGYTF. In nucleotides, the CDR3 is TGTGCCAGCAGCTCCGGGACAGGAGCTAACTATGGCTACACCTTC.

The chain has TRBV30 and TRBJ2-1; 12 nucleotides agree with TRBD2. CDR3 length: 16 residues. The V and J ends lost 5 bases and 0 bases, in that order; junction bases with no gene match: 5. CDR1 GTSNPN and CDR2 SVGIG come from the germline V gene (reference sequence). CDR3 sequence (DNA): TGTGCCTGGGCGAGACTAGCGGGAGTCTCCTACAATGAGCAGTTCTTC. Protein sequence: CAWARLAGVSYNEQFF. Full variable domain (rest looked up from reference TRBV30 and TRBJ2-1): SQTIHQWPATLVQPVGSPLSLECTVEGTSNPNLYWYRQAAGRGLQLLFYSVGIGQISSEVPQNLSASRPQDRQFILSSKKLLLSDSGFYLCAWARLAGVSYNEQFFGPGTRLTVL.

This clone came up once. The V call is TRBV5-6, the J call TRBJ1-6; a weak D match, TRBD1 (6 bases). Trimming stripped 4 bases from V and 7 bases from J, with 18 bases between. CDR1 and CDR2 from the germline V gene are SGHDT and YYEEEE. The CDR3 loop spans 16 amino acids. The CDR3 coding sequence is TGTGCCAGCAGCGGGGCAGGGGCCACTTCGAATTCACCCCTCCACTTT. This translates into CASSGAGATSNSPLHF.

The chain couples TRBV25-1 to TRBJ2-1, with D possibly TRBD2 on 5 matching bases. Between the trimmed V and J ends, which lost 0 bases and 0 bases, there was a span of 15 bases. The germline gives CDR1 MGHDK, CDR2 SYGVNS. The CDR3 extends over 18 amino acids. The CDR3 loop is CASSEYIEGSSSYNEQFF. The CDR3 region has the DNA TGTGCCAGCAGTGAATATATTGAGGGTTCGAGCTCCTACAATGAGCAGTTCTTC. Using reference TRBV25-1 and TRBJ2-1 for the parts outside the CDR3, the full variable domain is EADIYQTPRYLVIGTGKKITLECSQTMGHDKMYWYQQDPGMELHLIHYSYGVNSTEKGDLSSESTVSRIRTEHFPLTLESARPSHTSQYLCASSEYIEGSSSYNEQFFGPGTRLTVL.

The rearrangement links TRBV27 to TRBJ2-7; a possible D gene is TRBD2 (5 bases). The germline CDR1 and CDR2 sequences are MNHEY and SMNVEV (reference sequence). This CDR3 has 14 amino acids. Trimming stripped 3 bases from V and 2 bases from J, with 11 bases between. This chain's CDR3 is CASSFRGYPYEQYF. The CDR3 bases are TGTGCCAGCAGTTTCCGGGGATACCCCTACGAGCAGTACTTC.